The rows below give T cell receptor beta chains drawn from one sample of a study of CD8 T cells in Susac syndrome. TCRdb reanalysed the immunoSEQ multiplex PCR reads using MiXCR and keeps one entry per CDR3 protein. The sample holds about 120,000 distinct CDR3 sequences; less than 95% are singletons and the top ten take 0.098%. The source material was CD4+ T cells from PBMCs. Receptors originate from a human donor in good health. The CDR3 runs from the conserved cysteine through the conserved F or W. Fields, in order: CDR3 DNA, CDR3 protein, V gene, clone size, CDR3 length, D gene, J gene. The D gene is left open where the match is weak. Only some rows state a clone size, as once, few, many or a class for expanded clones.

CDR3nt: TGTGCCAGCAGCCCCGGGAGTAGCGGTACGCAGTATTTT
CDR3aa: CASSPGSSGTQYF
v_gene: TRBV6-5
abundance: once
len: 13
d_gene: NA
j_gene: TRBJ2-3

CDR3nt: TGTGCCAGCAGCCGATTAGGGTCCCGACTAGCCCACGAGCAGTACTTC
CDR3aa: CASSRLGSRLAHEQYF
v_gene: TRBV3-1
abundance: NA
len: 16
d_gene: TRBD2
j_gene: TRBJ2-7

CDR3nt: TGTGCCACCAGCAGAGATCTTACTAACACCGGGGAGCTGTTTTTT
CDR3aa: CATSRDLTNTGELFF
v_gene: TRBV15
abundance: NA
len: 15
d_gene: NA
j_gene: TRBJ2-2

CDR3nt: TGCAGTGCCCGGAGCCTCTACGTCAGGAATGAGCAGTTCTTC
CDR3aa: CSARSLYVRNEQFF
v_gene: TRBV20-1
abundance: NA
len: 14
d_gene: NA
j_gene: TRBJ2-1

CDR3nt: TGCAGTGCTTCCAACCGGGACAGGAACAATGAGCAGTTCTTC
CDR3aa: CSASNRDRNNEQFF
v_gene: TRBV20-1
abundance: NA
len: 14
d_gene: TRBD1
j_gene: TRBJ2-1

CDR3nt: TGCGCCAGCAGCAGTGTACCGGGACTAGCGGGAGGCAATGAGCAGTTCTTC
CDR3aa: CASSSVPGLAGGNEQFF
v_gene: TRBV5-1
abundance: NA
len: 17
d_gene: TRBD2
j_gene: TRBJ2-1

CDR3nt: TGTGCCTGGAGGCCGACTAGCGGGAGTCCCCCCTACAATGAGCAGTTCTTC
CDR3aa: CAWRPTSGSPPYNEQFF
v_gene: TRBV30
abundance: few
len: 17
d_gene: TRBD2
j_gene: TRBJ2-1

CDR3nt: TGCGCCAGCAGTCAACAGGGGGTCCAAGAGACCCAGTACTTC
CDR3aa: CASSQQGVQETQYF
v_gene: TRBV5-1
abundance: NA
len: 14
d_gene: TRBD1
j_gene: TRBJ2-5

CDR3nt: TGCAGCGTTGAAGGGGGATACGAGCAGTACTTC
CDR3aa: CSVEGGYEQYF
v_gene: TRBV29-1
abundance: NA
len: 11
d_gene: NA
j_gene: TRBJ2-7

CDR3nt: TGTGCCAGCAGCTTAACAGGCGCTGAAGCTTTCTTT
CDR3aa: CASSLTGAEAFF
v_gene: TRBV7-9
abundance: NA
len: 12
d_gene: NA
j_gene: TRBJ1-1

CDR3nt: TGTGCCACGCGGACAGGGGGGAACGCCGGGGAGCTGTTTTTT
CDR3aa: CATRTGGNAGELFF
v_gene: TRBV6-6
abundance: once
len: 14
d_gene: TRBD1
j_gene: TRBJ2-2

CDR3nt: TGTGCCAGCAGCTTATCGTACAGAGGTTCTACTGAAGCTTTCTTT
CDR3aa: CASSLSYRGSTEAFF
v_gene: TRBV11-1
abundance: few
len: 15
d_gene: NA
j_gene: TRBJ1-1

CDR3nt: TGTGCCAGCTCACCGACGGGACAGGGGGCCAACGAGCAGTACTTC
CDR3aa: CASSPTGQGANEQYF
v_gene: TRBV18
abundance: NA
len: 15
d_gene: TRBD1
j_gene: TRBJ2-7

CDR3nt: TGTGCCAGCAGCCAAGAACGGTATGGCTACACCTTC
CDR3aa: CASSQERYGYTF
v_gene: TRBV3-1
abundance: NA
len: 12
d_gene: NA
j_gene: TRBJ1-2

CDR3nt: TGTGCCAGCAGCGTAGCAACCCGTGCGGACAATGAGCAGTTCTTC
CDR3aa: CASSVATRADNEQFF
v_gene: TRBV9
abundance: once
len: 15
d_gene: NA
j_gene: TRBJ2-1

CDR3nt: TGTGCCAGCAGTTTACCCCCCGCTCGACAGGGCGCGAATACTGAAGCTTTCTTT
CDR3aa: CASSLPPARQGANTEAFF
v_gene: TRBV27
abundance: NA
len: 18
d_gene: TRBD1
j_gene: TRBJ1-1

CDR3nt: TGTGCCAGCAGTGACACTTACTACGAGCAGTACTTC
CDR3aa: CASSDTYYEQYF
v_gene: TRBV2
abundance: once
len: 12
d_gene: NA
j_gene: TRBJ2-7

CDR3nt: TGTGCCAGCAGGAAAAGGGGGAACGAGCAGTACTTC
CDR3aa: CASRKRGNEQYF
v_gene: TRBV21-1
abundance: NA
len: 12
d_gene: NA
j_gene: TRBJ2-7

CDR3nt: TGTGCCAGCACCGTGGGACTAGCGGGTCACTACGAGCAGTACTTC
CDR3aa: CASTVGLAGHYEQYF
v_gene: TRBV12-3/TRBV12-4
abundance: NA
len: 15
d_gene: TRBD2
j_gene: TRBJ2-7

CDR3nt: TGTGCCAGCAGCTTGCTGGCGGGAGGATGGGAGACCCAGTACTTC
CDR3aa: CASSLLAGGWETQYF
v_gene: TRBV7-9
abundance: NA
len: 15
d_gene: TRBD2
j_gene: TRBJ2-5

CDR3nt: TGCAGTGCTAGAGAGACTAGCGGGTCTGATACGCAGTATTTT
CDR3aa: CSARETSGSDTQYF
v_gene: TRBV20-1
abundance: NA
len: 14
d_gene: TRBD2
j_gene: TRBJ2-3

CDR3nt: TGTGCCAGCAGTGAAGGAGGTGGGGAGTATGGCTACACCTTC
CDR3aa: CASSEGGGEYGYTF
v_gene: TRBV6-1
abundance: NA
len: 14
d_gene: NA
j_gene: TRBJ1-2

CDR3nt: TGTGCCAGCAGGGCTGGGACTAGCGGGAGCTGGGGCACAGATACGCAGTATTTT
CDR3aa: CASRAGTSGSWGTDTQYF
v_gene: TRBV12-3/TRBV12-4
abundance: NA
len: 18
d_gene: TRBD2
j_gene: TRBJ2-3

CDR3nt: TGTGCCAGCACTCGTGGGGGCCCTCAAGCCCCGGACACCTTC
CDR3aa: CASTRGGPQAPDTF
v_gene: TRBV2
abundance: NA
len: 14
d_gene: NA
j_gene: TRBJ1-2

CDR3nt: TGTGCCACCAGCAAACTAGCGGGAGCGAACACCGGGGAGCTGTTTTTT
CDR3aa: CATSKLAGANTGELFF
v_gene: TRBV15
abundance: NA
len: 16
d_gene: TRBD2
j_gene: TRBJ2-2

CDR3nt: TGTGCCAGCAGTGGAGCGGAAGGATACGAGCAGTACTTC
CDR3aa: CASSGAEGYEQYF
v_gene: TRBV6-2/TRBV6-3
abundance: NA
len: 13
d_gene: NA
j_gene: TRBJ2-7

CDR3nt: TGCGCCAGCAGCTCGGGGGGGGAAAAAGAGACCCAGTACTTC
CDR3aa: CASSSGGEKETQYF
v_gene: TRBV5-1
abundance: NA
len: 14
d_gene: TRBD2
j_gene: TRBJ2-5

CDR3nt: TGTGCCAGCAGCTCCAACAGGGCCCGGTCAGATACGCAGTATTTT
CDR3aa: CASSSNRARSDTQYF
v_gene: TRBV12-3/TRBV12-4
abundance: NA
len: 15
d_gene: NA
j_gene: TRBJ2-3

CDR3nt: TGTGCCAGCAGCTTGGGGCTAGCGGGGAGTTATGAGCAGTTCTTC
CDR3aa: CASSLGLAGSYEQFF
v_gene: TRBV7-3
abundance: NA
len: 15
d_gene: TRBD2
j_gene: TRBJ2-1

CDR3nt: TGTGCCAGCACCAGGAACTATGGCTACACCTTC
CDR3aa: CASTRNYGYTF
v_gene: TRBV12-3/TRBV12-4
abundance: NA
len: 11
d_gene: NA
j_gene: TRBJ1-2

CDR3nt: TGCAGCGTTGTACAGGAGAACACAGATACGCAGTATTTT
CDR3aa: CSVVQENTDTQYF
v_gene: TRBV29-1
abundance: NA
len: 13
d_gene: NA
j_gene: TRBJ2-3

CDR3nt: TGCAGTGCTAGAAGACGGACAGATCCCAACTATGGCTACACCTTC
CDR3aa: CSARRRTDPNYGYTF
v_gene: TRBV20-1
abundance: NA
len: 15
d_gene: NA
j_gene: TRBJ1-2

CDR3nt: TGTGCCAGCAGCCAATGGGGGGGTCCTCCCTACAATGAGCAGTTCTTC
CDR3aa: CASSQWGGPPYNEQFF
v_gene: TRBV27
abundance: NA
len: 16
d_gene: TRBD2
j_gene: TRBJ2-1

CDR3nt: TGTGCCAGCAGTCCTCCTTTGGGTCGTCAAGGTGAAAAACTGTTTTTT
CDR3aa: CASSPPLGRQGEKLFF
v_gene: TRBV28
abundance: NA
len: 16
d_gene: NA
j_gene: TRBJ1-4